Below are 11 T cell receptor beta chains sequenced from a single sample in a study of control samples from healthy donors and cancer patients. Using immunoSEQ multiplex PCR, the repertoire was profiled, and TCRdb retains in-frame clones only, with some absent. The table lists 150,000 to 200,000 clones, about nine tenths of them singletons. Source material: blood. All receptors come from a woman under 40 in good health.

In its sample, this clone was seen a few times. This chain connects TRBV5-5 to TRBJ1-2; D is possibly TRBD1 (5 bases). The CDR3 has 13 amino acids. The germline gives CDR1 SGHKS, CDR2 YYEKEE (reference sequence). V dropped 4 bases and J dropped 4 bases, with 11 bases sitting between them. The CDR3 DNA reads TGTGCCAGCAGCCCCCGGGACGGCTATGGCTACACCTTC. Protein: CASSPRDGYGYTF.

In nucleotides, the CDR3 is TGTGCCAGCAGCCTAGCGGGCCCGGTACAGTTCTTC. Translation: CASSLAGPVQFF. This rearrangement joins TRBV11-3 to TRBJ2-1, with TRBD2 matching 8 bases. V lost 5 bases to trimming and J lost 13 bases; unmatched junction nucleotides: 7. Germline CDR1 SGHNT, CDR2 YENEEA. The CDR3 is made up of 12 amino acids.

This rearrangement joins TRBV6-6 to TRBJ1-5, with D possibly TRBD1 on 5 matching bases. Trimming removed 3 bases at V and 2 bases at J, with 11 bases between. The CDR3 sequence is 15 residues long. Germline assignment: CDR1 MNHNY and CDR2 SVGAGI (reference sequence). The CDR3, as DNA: TGTGCCAGCAGTTATATCAGGGTCGGCAATCAGCCCCAGCATTTT. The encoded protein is CASSYIRVGNQPQHF.

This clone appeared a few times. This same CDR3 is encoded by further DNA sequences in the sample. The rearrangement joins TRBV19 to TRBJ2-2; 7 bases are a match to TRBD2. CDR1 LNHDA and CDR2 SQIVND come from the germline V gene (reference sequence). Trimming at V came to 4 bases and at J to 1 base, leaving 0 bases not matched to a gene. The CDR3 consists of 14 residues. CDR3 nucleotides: TGTGCCAGTAGTAGCGGGAGGAACACCGGGGAGCTGTTTTTT. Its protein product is CASSSGRNTGELFF.

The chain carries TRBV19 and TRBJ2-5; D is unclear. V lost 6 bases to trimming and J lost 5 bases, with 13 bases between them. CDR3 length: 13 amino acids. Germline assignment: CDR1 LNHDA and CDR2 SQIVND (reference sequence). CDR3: CASRGTASETQYF. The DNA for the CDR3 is TGTGCCAGTAGGGGCACAGCGTCGGAGACCCAGTACTTC.

The CDR3 DNA is TGTGCCAGCAGTTTTCCCCGGGACTCCTACGAGCAGTACTTC. The encoded protein is CASSFPRDSYEQYF. The genes are TRBV6-5 and TRBJ2-7, with D tentatively TRBD2 (5 bases). Germline V gene lookup returns CDR1 MNHEY and CDR2 SVGAGI. Trimming stripped 4 bases from V and 0 bases from J, with 10 bases between. The CDR3 runs to 14 residues.

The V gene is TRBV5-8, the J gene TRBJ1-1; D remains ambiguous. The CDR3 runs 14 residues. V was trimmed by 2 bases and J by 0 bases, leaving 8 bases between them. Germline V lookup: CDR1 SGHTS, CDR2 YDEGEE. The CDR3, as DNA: TGTGCCAGCAGCTTAAGCAGAATGAACACTGAAGCTTTCTTT. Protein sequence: CASSLSRMNTEAFF.

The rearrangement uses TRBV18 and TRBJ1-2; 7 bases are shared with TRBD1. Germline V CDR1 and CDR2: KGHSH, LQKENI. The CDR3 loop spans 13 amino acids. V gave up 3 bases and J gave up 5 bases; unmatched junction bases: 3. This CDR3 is CASSPEQGYGYTF. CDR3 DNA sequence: TGTGCCAGCTCACCCGAACAGGGGTATGGCTACACCTTC.

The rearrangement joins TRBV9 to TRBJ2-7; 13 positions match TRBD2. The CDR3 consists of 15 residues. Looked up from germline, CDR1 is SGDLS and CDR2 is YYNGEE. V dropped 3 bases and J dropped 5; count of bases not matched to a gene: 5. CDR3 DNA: TGTGCCAGCAGCGGGACTAGCGGGAGTAGCCACGAGCAGTACTTC. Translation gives CASSGTSGSSHEQYF. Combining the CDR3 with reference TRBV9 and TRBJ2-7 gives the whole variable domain DSGVTQTPKHLITATGQRVTLRCSPRSGDLSVYWYQQSLDQGLQFLIQYYNGEERAKGNILERFSAQQFPDLHSELNLSSLELGDSALYFCASSGTSGSSHEQYFGPGTRLTVT.

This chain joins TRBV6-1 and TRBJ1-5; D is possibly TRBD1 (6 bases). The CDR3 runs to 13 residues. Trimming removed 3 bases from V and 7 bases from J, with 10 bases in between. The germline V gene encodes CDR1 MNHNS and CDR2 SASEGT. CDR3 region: CASSEEGGQPQHF. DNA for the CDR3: TGTGCCAGCAGTGAGGAGGGGGGGCAGCCCCAGCATTTT.

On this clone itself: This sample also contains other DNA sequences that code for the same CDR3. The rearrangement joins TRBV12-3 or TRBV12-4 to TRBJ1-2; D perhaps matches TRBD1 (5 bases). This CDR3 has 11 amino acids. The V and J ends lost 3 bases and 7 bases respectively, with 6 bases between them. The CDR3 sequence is CASSLGGGYTF. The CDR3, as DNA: TGTGCCAGCAGTTTGGGGGGTGGCTACACCTTC.